This is a list of T cell receptor beta chains from one sample in a study of OX40 agonist ivuxolimab in advanced cancers. Assay used: immunoSEQ multiplex PCR; TCRdb lists only in-frame clones, some missing. The sample contains about 20,000 clones, about 80% of which appear only once. The specimen comprised CD4+ or CD8+ T cells sorted from blood, sampled in a trial of the OX40 agonist ivuxolimab. Source of these receptors: an adult with an advanced solid tumor such as melanoma, head and neck, liver or kidney cancer. The CDR3 runs from the conserved cysteine through the conserved F or W. The order of the fields is V gene, J gene, clone size, D gene, CDR3 DNA, CDR3 protein. D genes are given only for firm matches. Clone size is not always given. Where it is, it says once, few, many or a class for expanded clones.

V gene: TRBV12-5; J gene: TRBJ2-3; clone size: .; D gene: .; CDR3 DNA: TGTGCTAGCGCAAGGGGGGCAGATACGCAGTATTTT; CDR3 protein: CASARGADTQYF
V gene: TRBV19; J gene: TRBJ2-2; clone size: .; D gene: TRBD1; CDR3 DNA: TGTGCCAGTACCCGGACAGGGGGCACCGGGGAGCTGTTTTTT; CDR3 protein: CASTRTGGTGELFF
V gene: TRBV4-2; J gene: TRBJ1-6; clone size: .; D gene: .; CDR3 DNA: TGTGCCAGCAGCTTGGGTCAAAATAATTCACCCCTCCACTTT; CDR3 protein: CASSLGQNNSPLHF
V gene: TRBV10-3; J gene: TRBJ2-2; clone size: .; D gene: .; CDR3 DNA: TGTGCCATCTATGACAGGCTCACTACGAACACCGGGGAGCTGTTTTTT; CDR3 protein: CAIYDRLTTNTGELFF
V gene: TRBV29-1; J gene: TRBJ2-5; clone size: .; D gene: TRBD2; CDR3 DNA: TGCAGCGTTGAAGACCCCCTCGGGGGAGGGGTCCAAGAGACCCAGTACTTC; CDR3 protein: CSVEDPLGGGVQETQYF
V gene: TRBV10-3; J gene: TRBJ2-7; clone size: .; D gene: .; CDR3 DNA: TGTGCCATCAGTGCTTTGGCGGGCGAGCAGTACTTC; CDR3 protein: CAISALAGEQYF
V gene: TRBV28; J gene: TRBJ2-7; clone size: .; D gene: .; CDR3 DNA: TGTGCCAGCAGTTTTGGTCTTAAAAGCTCCTACGAGCAGTACTTC; CDR3 protein: CASSFGLKSSYEQYF
V gene: TRBV19; J gene: TRBJ1-5; clone size: .; D gene: .; CDR3 DNA: TGTGCCAGTAGTAAGGGTCGAGACAGCCATCGACTAACGCTCAATCAGCCCCAGCATTTT; CDR3 protein: CASSKGRDSHRLTLNQPQHF
V gene: TRBV19; J gene: TRBJ1-1; clone size: .; D gene: .; CDR3 DNA: TGTGCCAGTTCAGTAATGAACACTGAAGCTTTCTTT; CDR3 protein: CASSVMNTEAFF
V gene: TRBV7-2; J gene: TRBJ2-1; clone size: .; D gene: .; CDR3 DNA: TGTGCCAGCAGCTTAGGTAACGTGGGGAATGAGCAGTTCTTC; CDR3 protein: CASSLGNVGNEQFF
V gene: TRBV2; J gene: TRBJ1-5; clone size: .; D gene: .; CDR3 DNA: TGTGCCAGCAGTTTCGACGGGAATCAGCCCCAGCATTTT; CDR3 protein: CASSFDGNQPQHF
V gene: TRBV2; J gene: TRBJ1-1; clone size: few; D gene: .; CDR3 DNA: TGTGCCAGCAGTGTAGGGGGCACTGAAGCTTTCTTT; CDR3 protein: CASSVGGTEAFF
V gene: TRBV19; J gene: TRBJ2-1; clone size: .; D gene: .; CDR3 DNA: TGTGCCAGTAGTCCCGATGGGGTTCTTGGAAATGAGCAGTTCTTC; CDR3 protein: CASSPDGVLGNEQFF
V gene: TRBV7-2; J gene: TRBJ2-3; clone size: .; D gene: TRBD2; CDR3 DNA: TGTGCCAGCAGCGCCACGCTAGCGGGCACAGATACGCAGTATTTT; CDR3 protein: CASSATLAGTDTQYF
V gene: TRBV25-1; J gene: TRBJ2-1; clone size: few; D gene: TRBD2; CDR3 DNA: TGTGCCAGCAGAGCGGGGTTATACAATGAGCAGTTCTTC; CDR3 protein: CASRAGLYNEQFF
V gene: TRBV7-9; J gene: TRBJ1-2; clone size: few; D gene: .; CDR3 DNA: TGTGCCAGCAGCTTTATAGCTAACTATGGCTACACCTTC; CDR3 protein: CASSFIANYGYTF
V gene: TRBV5-6; J gene: TRBJ1-4; clone size: .; D gene: TRBD1; CDR3 DNA: TGTGCCAGCAGCTTGGAGCAGGGGGAGGTGTTCAATGAAAAACTGTTTTTT; CDR3 protein: CASSLEQGEVFNEKLFF
V gene: TRBV10-3; J gene: TRBJ2-7; clone size: once; D gene: .; CDR3 DNA: TGTGCCATCAGTGAGTCGATAGGGACCCTTCTGGGCGAGCAGTACTTC; CDR3 protein: CAISESIGTLLGEQYF
V gene: TRBV29-1; J gene: TRBJ1-1; clone size: .; D gene: TRBD1; CDR3 DNA: TGCAGCGTTATCCTTCTGACAGGGATAACTGAAGCTTTCTTT; CDR3 protein: CSVILLTGITEAFF
V gene: TRBV15; J gene: TRBJ1-6; clone size: .; D gene: .; CDR3 DNA: TGTGCCACCAGCAGAACTCTACCCCTAACGACACCCCTCCACTTT; CDR3 protein: CATSRTLPLTTPLHF
V gene: TRBV29-1; J gene: TRBJ1-2; clone size: .; D gene: TRBD1; CDR3 DNA: TGCAGCGTTGGAGGACAGGGGGGGTTCTATGGCTACACCTTC; CDR3 protein: CSVGGQGGFYGYTF
V gene: TRBV15; J gene: TRBJ1-5; clone size: .; D gene: .; CDR3 DNA: TGTGCCACCAGCAGGGGGGGGCGGAGGCAAAATCAGCCCCAGCATTTT; CDR3 protein: CATSRGGRRQNQPQHF
V gene: TRBV7-2; J gene: TRBJ2-3; clone size: few; D gene: .; CDR3 DNA: TGTGCCAGCAGCTTAGTTTTCAGCACAGATACGCAGTATTTT; CDR3 protein: CASSLVFSTDTQYF
V gene: TRBV5-6; J gene: TRBJ1-1; clone size: .; D gene: TRBD1; CDR3 DNA: TGTGCCAGCAGCACTTGGACAGGGGTGGATTACACTGAAGCTTTCTTT; CDR3 protein: CASSTWTGVDYTEAFF
V gene: TRBV7-2; J gene: TRBJ1-1; clone size: once; D gene: TRBD1; CDR3 DNA: TGTGCCAGCAGCTCGCGACAGGGAGGAACTGAAGCTTTCTTT; CDR3 protein: CASSSRQGGTEAFF
V gene: TRBV6-4; J gene: TRBJ1-5; clone size: .; D gene: .; CDR3 DNA: TGTGCCAGCAGTGTGAATAGCAATCAGCCCCAGCATTTT; CDR3 protein: CASSVNSNQPQHF
V gene: TRBV5-1; J gene: TRBJ2-7; clone size: .; D gene: .; CDR3 DNA: TGCGCCAGCAGCAGGGATAGTTGGGAGCAGTACTTC; CDR3 protein: CASSRDSWEQYF
V gene: TRBV6-1; J gene: TRBJ1-4; clone size: .; D gene: .; CDR3 DNA: TGTGCCAGCAGTGAAATGCAGGCAACTAATGAAAAACTGTTTTTT; CDR3 protein: CASSEMQATNEKLFF
V gene: TRBV18; J gene: TRBJ2-7; clone size: .; D gene: .; CDR3 DNA: TGTGCCAGCTCCCAAAAAGGAAACAGCTACGAGCAGTACTTC; CDR3 protein: CASSQKGNSYEQYF
V gene: TRBV5-6; J gene: TRBJ2-4; clone size: few; D gene: TRBD1; CDR3 DNA: TGTGCCAGCAGCCTGACAGGGGTGGGCATTCAGTACTTC; CDR3 protein: CASSLTGVGIQYF
V gene: TRBV25-1; J gene: TRBJ1-1; clone size: few; D gene: .; CDR3 DNA: TGTGCCAGCAGTGAATCGGGCAGAAACACTGAAGCTTTCTTT; CDR3 protein: CASSESGRNTEAFF
V gene: TRBV5-1; J gene: TRBJ2-6; clone size: .; D gene: .; CDR3 DNA: TGCGCCAGCAGCTTGGGGGCCGGGGCCAACGTCCTGACTTTC; CDR3 protein: CASSLGAGANVLTF
V gene: TRBV7-2; J gene: TRBJ2-7; clone size: .; D gene: .; CDR3 DNA: TGTGCCAGCAGCCAGCAGAACCCCTACGAGCAGTACTTC; CDR3 protein: CASSQQNPYEQYF
V gene: TRBV7-6; J gene: TRBJ2-1; clone size: .; D gene: TRBD1; CDR3 DNA: TGTGCCAGCAGCCTCTTAACAGGGGGAAGTATGTCCAATGAGCAGTTCTTC; CDR3 protein: CASSLLTGGSMSNEQFF
V gene: TRBV15; J gene: TRBJ2-3; clone size: .; D gene: TRBD2; CDR3 DNA: TGTGCCACAGAACGGGGGGGCCCATCAGATACGCAGTATTTT; CDR3 protein: CATERGGPSDTQYF
V gene: TRBV4-2; J gene: TRBJ1-1; clone size: .; D gene: .; CDR3 DNA: TGTGCCAGCAGCCAAGGGGACTTGAACACTGAAGCTTTCTTT; CDR3 protein: CASSQGDLNTEAFF
V gene: TRBV7-6; J gene: TRBJ1-1; clone size: .; D gene: .; CDR3 DNA: TGTGCCAGCAGCTTAGGTCTTCCGGGGGGCCACACTGAAGCTTTCTTT; CDR3 protein: CASSLGLPGGHTEAFF
V gene: TRBV27; J gene: TRBJ2-7; clone size: .; D gene: TRBD1; CDR3 DNA: TGTGCCAGCAGTTTACAGGGGACAGGGACATACGAGCAGTACTTC; CDR3 protein: CASSLQGTGTYEQYF
V gene: TRBV30; J gene: TRBJ1-2; clone size: .; D gene: .; CDR3 DNA: TGTGCCTGCTATGGGACTTCGGCCGTCTATGGCTACACCTTC; CDR3 protein: CACYGTSAVYGYTF
V gene: TRBV9; J gene: TRBJ1-6; clone size: .; D gene: .; CDR3 DNA: TGTGCCAGCAGCGTAGGGGTCCTAGGGCCCCTCCACTTT; CDR3 protein: CASSVGVLGPLHF
V gene: TRBV25-1; J gene: TRBJ2-3; clone size: .; D gene: TRBD1; CDR3 DNA: TGTGCCAGCAGTGAATTGGACAGGGAAACGCAGTATTTT; CDR3 protein: CASSELDRETQYF
V gene: TRBV18; J gene: TRBJ2-7; clone size: .; D gene: .; CDR3 DNA: TGTGCCAGCTCAGAGACCCCCGCCGGGGCCCCGTACGAGCAGTACTTC; CDR3 protein: CASSETPAGAPYEQYF
V gene: TRBV19; J gene: TRBJ2-7; clone size: .; D gene: .; CDR3 DNA: TGTGCCAGTAGTATACCCGGCTACGAGCAGTACTTC; CDR3 protein: CASSIPGYEQYF
V gene: TRBV27; J gene: TRBJ1-5; clone size: .; D gene: TRBD1; CDR3 DNA: TGTGCCAGCAGTTCCGGACAGGGTAATCAGCCCCAGCATTTT; CDR3 protein: CASSSGQGNQPQHF
V gene: TRBV7-2; J gene: TRBJ1-1; clone size: once; D gene: .; CDR3 DNA: TGTGCCAGCAGCTTAGAGGCCAGTCAGACTGAAGCTTTCTTT; CDR3 protein: CASSLEASQTEAFF
V gene: TRBV2; J gene: TRBJ1-5; clone size: .; D gene: TRBD1; CDR3 DNA: TGTGCCACGGGGAGGACAGGTGATAATCAGCCCCAGCATTTT; CDR3 protein: CATGRTGDNQPQHF
V gene: TRBV19; J gene: TRBJ2-1; clone size: .; D gene: TRBD2; CDR3 DNA: TGTGCCAGTAGTATAGGGACTAGCGGGAGAGAGCAGTTCTTC; CDR3 protein: CASSIGTSGREQFF
V gene: TRBV2; J gene: TRBJ2-2; clone size: .; D gene: .; CDR3 DNA: TGTGCCAGCAGTGTAATAGTGGTGACGCGGGAGCTGTTTTTT; CDR3 protein: CASSVIVVTRELFF
V gene: TRBV18; J gene: TRBJ2-1; clone size: .; D gene: TRBD2; CDR3 DNA: TGTGCCAGCTCACCAGAACTAGCGGGGGCCAAAAATGAGCAGTTCTTC; CDR3 protein: CASSPELAGAKNEQFF
V gene: TRBV29-1; J gene: TRBJ1-2; clone size: .; D gene: TRBD1; CDR3 DNA: TGCAGCGTAACTGAAGGGGACAGGGCGGGGGGCTACACCTTC; CDR3 protein: CSVTEGDRAGGYTF